Listed here are 31 T cell receptor beta chains from one sample, sequenced in a study of blood T cell repertoires in COVID-19. TCRdb keeps only in-frame clones here, not all; method: immunoSEQ multiplex PCR. Here the sample spans 150,000 or so clones, more than 65% being singletons. Sequencing was done on a sample of PBMCs or T cells enriched from blood (not recorded which). These receptors were obtained from a man aged 45 to 65 who had recovered from COVID-19.

The chain has TRBV28 and TRBJ1-1; D not resolved. The germline CDR1 and CDR2 sequences are MDHEN and SYDVKM. V was pared by 3 bases and J by 4 bases, with 12 bases between. The CDR3 has 14 amino acids. This CDR3 reads CASSLTKIGTEAFF. The DNA of the CDR3 is TGTGCCAGCAGTTTGACAAAGATAGGCACTGAAGCTTTCTTT.

This clone was detected once. The chain recombines TRBV7-9 with TRBJ2-2, with 7 bases aligning to TRBD2. The CDR3 runs 16 residues. Trimming cost V 6 bases and J 0 bases; bases outside gene matches: 7. Germline values: CDR1 SEHNR, CDR2 FQNEAQ (reference sequence). Written as DNA, the CDR3 is TGTGCCAGCAGTCCTAAGCGGGACTCGAACACCGGGGAGCTGTTTTTT. This sequence encodes CASSPKRDSNTGELFF.

This chain connects TRBV11-2 to TRBJ2-5; D perhaps matches TRBD2 (6 bases). Germline V CDR1 and CDR2: SGHAT, FQNNGV. V was clipped by 4 bases and J by 1 base, with 16 bases between them. The CDR3 spans 16 residues. DNA for the CDR3: TGTGCCAGCAGCTACTCGGGACTTCGGGGCCAAGAGACCCAGTACTTC. Translating gives CASSYSGLRGQETQYF.

The chain joins TRBV28 to TRBJ2-7; 7 bases align to TRBD1. The CDR3 is made up of 16 amino acids. The V gene's germline CDR1 is MDHEN and CDR2 SYDVKM. The V segment lost 4 bases and the J segment 6 bases; nucleotides outside the gene matches: 15. CDR3 DNA: TGTGCCAGCAGTTACCCCCCTGTCAGGGGGTTGGGCGAGCAGTACTTC. The encoded protein is CASSYPPVRGLGEQYF.

The chain is built from TRBV7-9 and TRBJ2-3; D is possibly TRBD2 (6 bases). This CDR3 spans 15 amino acids. V was pared by 4 bases and J by 0 bases, with 11 bases between. The V gene's germline CDR1 is SEHNR and CDR2 FQNEAQ (reference sequence). DNA of the CDR3: TGTGCCAGCAGCTCGAGACTAGAAAGCACAGATACGCAGTATTTT. Translation: CASSSRLESTDTQYF. The variable domain in full, completed from reference TRBV7-9 and TRBJ2-3, reads DTGVSQNPRHKITKRGQNVTFRCDPISEHNRLYWYRQTLGQGPEFLTYFQNEAQLEKSRLLSDRFSAERPKGSFSTLEIQRTEQGDSAMYLCASSSRLESTDTQYFGPGTRLTVL.

The chain has TRBV28 and TRBJ2-7; 10 positions match TRBD2. Trimming took 4 bases from V and 3 from J; bases not matched to a gene: 12. The germline V gene has CDR1 MDHEN and CDR2 SYDVKM. This CDR3 region has 17 residues. Written as DNA, the CDR3 is TGTGCCAGCAGTTACCTCGACCTAGCGGGGGCAATCTACGAGCAGTACTTC. Translating it yields CASSYLDLAGAIYEQYF.

The gene calls are TRBV9 and TRBJ2-1; D not resolved. The CDR3 contains 13 residues. CDR1 is SGDLS and CDR2 is YYNGEE in the germline V gene. Trimming cost V 0 bases and J 5 bases, with 6 bases left between them. The CDR3 DNA is TGTGCCAGCAGCGTAGGTGCGAACAATGAGCAGTTCTTC. As protein: CASSVGANNEQFF. The full variable domain, completed using reference TRBV9 and TRBJ2-1, is DSGVTQTPKHLITATGQRVTLRCSPRSGDLSVYWYQQSLDQGLQFLIQYYNGEERAKGNILERFSAQQFPDLHSELNLSSLELGDSALYFCASSVGANNEQFFGPGTRLTVL.

J is TRBJ2-3 and V is TRBV9; TRBD2 matches at 10 bases. The V segment lost 5 bases and the J segment 0 bases; nucleotides outside the gene matches: 3. Germline V gene lookup returns CDR1 SGDLS and CDR2 YYNGEE. The CDR3 contains 15 residues. The chain's CDR3 is CASRASGGSTDTQYF. For the CDR3, the DNA is TGTGCCAGCAGGGCTAGCGGGGGTAGCACAGATACGCAGTATTTT.

In its sample, this clone was seen a few times. The J gene is TRBJ1-5, the V gene TRBV12-3 or TRBV12-4; possible D gene TRBD1, 6 bases. V lost 9 bases to trimming and J lost 5 bases, with 11 bases between them. The CDR3 consists of 12 residues. This chain's CDR3 is CASRQEDQPQHF. The CDR3 coding sequence is TGTGCCAGTAGACAGGAAGATCAGCCCCAGCATTTT.

The chain joins TRBV6-5 to TRBJ1-1; tentatively, D is TRBD1 (5 bases). V lost 6 bases and J lost 1, with 15 bases in between. Germline V CDR1 and CDR2: MNHEY, SVGAGI. The CDR3 is 15 amino acids. The CDR3: CASSKSQGPNTEAFF. CDR3 nucleotides: TGTGCCAGCAGCAAGTCTCAGGGCCCGAACACTGAAGCTTTCTTT.

This chain uses TRBV5-6 with TRBJ2-7; 10 positions match TRBD2. The CDR3 loop spans 16 amino acids. Germline CDR1 is SGHDT and CDR2 is YYEEEE. Trimming removed 2 bases from V and 2 bases from J; junction bases left unmatched: 7. CDR3: CASSLGSGRVPYEQYF. In nucleotides, the CDR3 is TGTGCCAGCAGCTTAGGCAGCGGGAGGGTTCCCTACGAGCAGTACTTC.

CDR3 protein: CASSLAASRETQYF. DNA for the CDR3: TGTGCCAGCAGCTTGGCCGCTTCCAGGGAGACCCAGTACTTC. This rearrangement joins TRBV5-6 to TRBJ2-5; D unresolved. The CDR3 extends over 14 amino acids. V was cut by 0 bases and J by 5 bases, with 11 bases left in between. Germline V CDR1 and CDR2: SGHDT, YYEEEE.

The chain combines TRBV2 with TRBJ1-1; D gene unclear. The length of the CDR3 is 10 residues. Trimming stripped 5 bases from V and 4 bases from J, with 2 bases between. Germline V gene data show CDR1 as SNHLY and CDR2 as FYNNEI. The CDR3 is CASSRTEAFF. The CDR3 coding sequence is TGTGCCAGCAGTCGCACTGAAGCTTTCTTT.

The chain employs TRBV18 and TRBJ1-3; D is perhaps TRBD1 (6 bases). The germline CDR1 and CDR2 sequences are KGHSH and LQKENI. The V end was cut by 6 bases, the J end by 2 bases, with 20 bases between. The CDR3 is 17 residues long. The CDR3 loop reads CASSLRPPTGTGNTIYF. DNA of the CDR3: TGTGCCAGCTCCCTTCGCCCCCCCACAGGGACTGGAAACACCATATATTTT.

This chain joins TRBV9 and TRBJ1-3; 8 nucleotides agree with TRBD1. CDR1 is SGDLS and CDR2 is YYNGEE in the germline V gene. The CDR3 totals 16 residues. With V trimmed by 0 bases and J by 1 base, 3 bases remained unmatched. In DNA form, the CDR3 reads TGTGCCAGCAGCGTAGCAGGGGGCTCTTCTGGAAACACCATATATTTT. It specifies CASSVAGGSSGNTIYF.

This clone was counted only a few times. This sequence joins TRBV5-6 and TRBJ1-2, with D maybe TRBD1 (6 bases). V lost 6 bases and J 4 bases, leaving 16 bases between the germline ends. CDR3 length equals 14 residues. CDR1 SGHDT and CDR2 YYEEEE come from the germline V gene. The CDR3 nucleotides are TGTGCCAGCACGAATACAGGGCCCAGCTATGGCTACACCTTC. Translated, it gives CASTNTGPSYGYTF.

The count of this clone is one. This specimen includes other DNA sequences encoding the same CDR3. The chain couples TRBV12-5 to TRBJ1-1, with no clear D. Germline-derived CDR1 and CDR2 are LGHNT and FRNRAP. The ends were cut back, 4 bases at V and 6 bases at J, with 12 bases in the middle. The CDR3 spans 13 residues. As DNA, the CDR3 is TGTGCTAGTGGTTCGTCGGGTGTCCCTGAAGCTTTCTTT. The encoded protein is CASGSSGVPEAFF.

V and J are TRBV7-2 and TRBJ2-7, with D possibly matching TRBD1 (5 bases). The V gene's germline CDR1 is SGHTA and CDR2 FQGNSA. V was cut by 2 bases and J by 3 bases, with 11 bases left in between. There are 14 residues in the CDR3. CDR3 sequence (DNA): TGTGCCAGCAGCTTAACGCAGGGATACTACGAGCAGTACTTC. Translating it yields CASSLTQGYYEQYF.

V is TRBV11-3 and J is TRBJ2-7; 8 bases are a match to TRBD1. The germline gives CDR1 SGHNT, CDR2 YENEEA. The CDR3 loop spans 15 amino acids. The J segment lost 6 bases and the V segment lost 3 bases, leaving 10 bases of the junction unmatched. DNA for the CDR3: TGTGCCAGCAGCTTGAGGGGACAGGAGACTTGCGAGCAGTACTTC. Protein sequence: CASSLRGQETCEQYF.

V gene TRBV9 combines with J gene TRBJ1-2; 8 nucleotides agree with TRBD1. The CDR3 consists of 18 residues. Trimming removed 0 bases from V and 7 bases from J; junction bases left unmatched: 17. Germline values: CDR1 SGDLS, CDR2 YYNGEE. The CDR3 coding sequence is TGTGCCAGCAGCGTAGCTCGTGGGACAGGCTTTAGAGATGGTGGCTACACCTTC. Encoded protein: CASSVARGTGFRDGGYTF.

This clone was counted a few times. The rearrangement joins TRBV19 to TRBJ1-2; D gene unclear. Trimming stripped 1 base from V and 2 bases from J, with 8 bases between. CDR3 length equals 14 residues. Per the germline V gene, CDR1 is LNHDA and CDR2 is SQIVND (reference sequence). The CDR3 loop reads CASSIARRNYGYTF. The CDR3 coding sequence is TGTGCCAGTAGTATAGCCAGGAGGAACTATGGCTACACCTTC. The full variable domain, rest sourced from reference TRBV19 and TRBJ1-2, is DGGITQSPKYLFRKEGQNVTLSCEQNLNHDAMYWYRQDPGQGLRLIYYSQIVNDFQKGDIAEGYSVSREKKESFPLTVTSAQKNPTAFYLCASSIARRNYGYTFGSGTRLTVV.

The chain couples TRBV19 to TRBJ2-3; 15 positions match TRBD2. The CDR3 sequence is 16 residues long. Looked up from germline, CDR1 is LNHDA and CDR2 is SQIVND (reference sequence). J gave up 6 bases and V 4 bases, and 5 bases lay outside the gene matches. The CDR3 is CASSTGLAGGIDTQYF. CDR3 in DNA: TGTGCCAGTAGTACGGGACTAGCGGGGGGCATTGATACGCAGTATTTT.

The chain carries TRBV5-5 and TRBJ1-6; D unresolved. The CDR3 is made up of 14 amino acids. Germline lookup yields CDR1 SGHKS and CDR2 YYEKEE (reference sequence). Trimming took 4 bases from V and 8 from J, leaving 13 bases between them. CDR3 coding DNA: TGTGCCAGCAGCCGGCGTCACAGTGATTCACCCCTCCACTTT. Translated, it gives CASSRRHSDSPLHF.

The chain joins TRBV10-2 to TRBJ2-2; 10 bases map to TRBD2. This CDR3 is 17 amino acids long. V shed 0 bases, J shed 3 bases, and the junction held 4 bases outside the gene matches. Per germline, CDR1 WSHSY and CDR2 SAAADI. CDR3 loop: CASSESWLAGDTGELFF. For the CDR3, the DNA is TGCGCCAGCAGTGAGTCTTGGCTAGCGGGAGACACCGGGGAGCTGTTTTTT.

CDR3 bases: TGTGCCAGCAGCCTACAGTCTCATGAGCAGTTCTTC. Translating gives CASSLQSHEQFF. The chain recombines TRBV7-2 with TRBJ2-1; no clear D. V lost 5 bases to trimming and J lost 8 bases, with 10 bases between them. The CDR3 covers 12 residues. CDR1 and CDR2 (germline): SGHTA, FQGNSA.

The chain recombines TRBV27 with TRBJ2-7; 9 nucleotides match TRBD2. The CDR3 spans 15 residues. J lost 6 bases, V lost 2 bases, and 8 bases had no gene match. CDR1 and CDR2 (germline): MNHEY, SMNVEV (reference sequence). CDR3 sequence (DNA): TGTGCCAGCAGTTTAGCTAGCGGGATCCCGGCCGAGCAGTACTTC. This translates into CASSLASGIPAEQYF.

This sequence joins TRBV12-3 or TRBV12-4 and TRBJ1-1, with D tentatively TRBD1 (6 bases). Trimming left V 4 bases short and J 5 bases short, with 11 bases between. The CDR3 contains 13 residues. CDR3 in amino acids: CASSSAGETEAFF. The DNA for the CDR3 is TGTGCCAGCAGTTCGGCAGGGGAGACTGAAGCTTTCTTT.

The J gene is TRBJ2-1, the V gene TRBV7-3; the D gene is possibly TRBD2 (6 bases). V was shortened by 0 bases and J by 2 bases, with 14 bases between the two germline ends. Germline CDR1 SGHTA, CDR2 FQGTGA. The CDR3 spans 17 residues. CDR3 region: CASSLTGSSGAYNEQFF. The CDR3 DNA reads TGTGCCAGCAGCTTAACAGGAAGTAGCGGTGCCTACAATGAGCAGTTCTTC.

A remark on this clone: The junction does not match germline at one end; this may be a read error. CDR3 protein: CASSGRTAQGTQYF. CDR3 DNA sequence: TGTGCCAGCAGCGGTCGGACAGCCCAAGGGACCCAGTACTTC. The rearrangement uses TRBV3-1 (or the pseudogene TRBV3-2) and TRBJ2-5; tentatively, D is TRBD1 (6 bases). The CDR3 is made up of 14 amino acids. Germline V lookup: CDR1 LGHDT, CDR2 YNNKEL (reference sequence).

As to this clone: It is likely a read error: a sequence one base away is far more abundant. Within the sample, other DNA sequences also encode this same CDR3. The rearrangement joins TRBV28 to TRBJ2-7; D perhaps matches TRBD2 (5 bases). V shed 5 bases and J shed 0 bases, with 8 bases lying between them. The CDR3 extends over 13 amino acids. Germline V gene sequence: CDR1 MDHEN, CDR2 SYDVKM. The CDR3 loop is CASSLGSSYEQYF. Written as DNA, the CDR3 is TGTGCCAGCAGTCTGGGGAGCTCCTACGAGCAGTACTTC.

This clone was seen at least ten times. This sequence joins TRBV15 and TRBJ2-2, with 10 bases matching TRBD2. Looked up from germline, CDR1 is LNHNV and CDR2 is YYDKDF (reference sequence). This CDR3 contains 22 residues. After removal of 0 bases from V and 1 base from J, the junction contained 17 bases not matched to a gene. CDR3 bases: TGTGCCACCAGCAGAGACCGCAGGACTAGCGGATTTGGGATGAGGAACACCGGGGAGCTGTTTTTT. The encoded protein is CATSRDRRTSGFGMRNTGELFF.